The sequence of this TCR beta chain was determined in a study of T-cell reconstitution after alpha-beta-depleted transplantation in children. Unique molecular identifiers were used in preparing the TCRbeta library. Using its own MiXCR run on the PCR reads, TCRdb lists one record per CDR3 protein. The table lists just under 250,000 distinct CDR3 sequences, roughly a quarter of them singletons, with about 2.6% in the top ten. Per the germline V gene, CDR1 is KGHSH and CDR2 is LQKENI. The CDR3 loop spans 16 amino acids. The V end lost 4 bases, the J end lost 2 bases, and 15 bases lay between the germline ends. General study findings and limits: T-cell counts and diversity at one year post-transplant came mainly from newly produced T cells.

This clonotype has just a few counts. The antigen is unknown. V is TRBV18 and J is TRBJ2-1; D may be TRBD1 (5 bases). Source: PBMCs, taken before TCRalphabeta/CD19-depleted stem cell transplant. The receptor's source is a girl aged 2 to 9 with Fanconi anemia, due to receive a stem cell transplant. The CDR3 bases are TGTGCCAGCTCACTTGAACCAGGGCAAACCTACAATGAGCAGTTCTTC. Protein sequence: CASSLEPGQTYNEQFF.